Below are 3 T cell receptor beta chains sequenced from a single sample in a study of blood T cell repertoires in COVID-19. Generated by immunoSEQ multiplex PCR, the TCRdb table keeps only in-frame clones and is missing some. Among 100,000 to 150,000 clones listed, about 85% were seen once. What was sequenced was peripheral blood. All receptors derive from a man older than 75 with active or convalescent COVID-19.

CDR3 in amino acids: CAWSVTGVSNQPQHF. In DNA form, the CDR3 reads TGTGCCTGGAGTGTAACAGGTGTCAGTAATCAGCCCCAGCATTTT. The gene calls are TRBV30 and TRBJ1-5; a possible D gene is TRBD1 (5 bases). The CDR3 spans 15 residues. The germline CDR1 and CDR2 sequences are GTSNPN and SVGIG (reference sequence). V lost 0 bases and J lost 4, with 13 bases in between.

The chain employs TRBV2 and TRBJ2-3; TRBD1 might be the D (6 bases). Germline V gene sequence: CDR1 SNHLY, CDR2 FYNNEI. Trimming removed 2 bases at V and 8 bases at J, with 17 bases between. The CDR3 contains 15 residues. The CDR3 protein is CASSEWGQAQRTQYF. Written as DNA, the CDR3 is TGTGCCAGCAGTGAATGGGGACAAGCCCAGCGTACGCAGTATTTT.

V gene TRBV3-1 (or the pseudogene TRBV3-2) combines with J gene TRBJ2-7, with D perhaps matching TRBD2 (6 bases). V dropped 0 bases and J dropped 1 base, with 13 bases sitting between them. The CDR3 runs to 16 residues. The germline gives CDR1 LGHDT, CDR2 YNNKEL (reference sequence). CDR3 in DNA: TGTGCCAGCAGCCAAGATCCAGCGGGCAGATCCTACGAGCAGTACTTC. It encodes CASSQDPAGRSYEQYF.